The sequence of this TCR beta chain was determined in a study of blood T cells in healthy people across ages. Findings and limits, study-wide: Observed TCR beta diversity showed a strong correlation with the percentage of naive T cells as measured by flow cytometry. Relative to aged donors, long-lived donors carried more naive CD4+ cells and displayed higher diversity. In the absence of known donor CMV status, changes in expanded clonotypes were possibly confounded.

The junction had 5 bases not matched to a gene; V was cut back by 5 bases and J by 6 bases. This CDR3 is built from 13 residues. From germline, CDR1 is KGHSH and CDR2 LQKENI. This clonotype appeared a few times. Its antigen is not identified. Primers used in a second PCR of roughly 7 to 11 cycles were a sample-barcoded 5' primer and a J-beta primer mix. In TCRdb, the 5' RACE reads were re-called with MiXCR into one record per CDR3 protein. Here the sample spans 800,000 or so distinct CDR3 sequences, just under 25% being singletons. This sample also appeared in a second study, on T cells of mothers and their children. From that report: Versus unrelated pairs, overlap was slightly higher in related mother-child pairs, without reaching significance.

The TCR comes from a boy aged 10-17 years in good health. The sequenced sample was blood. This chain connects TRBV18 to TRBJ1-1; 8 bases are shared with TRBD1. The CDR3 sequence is CASSSDRGSEAFF. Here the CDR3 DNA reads TGTGCCAGCTCATCCGACAGGGGCTCTGAAGCTTTCTTT. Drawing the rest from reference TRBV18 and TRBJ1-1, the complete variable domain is NAGVMQNPRHLVRRRGQEARLRCSPMKGHSHVYWYRQLPEEGLKFMVYLQKENIIDESGMPKERFSAEFPKEGPSILRIQQVVRGDSAAYFCASSSDRGSEAFFGQGTRLTVV.